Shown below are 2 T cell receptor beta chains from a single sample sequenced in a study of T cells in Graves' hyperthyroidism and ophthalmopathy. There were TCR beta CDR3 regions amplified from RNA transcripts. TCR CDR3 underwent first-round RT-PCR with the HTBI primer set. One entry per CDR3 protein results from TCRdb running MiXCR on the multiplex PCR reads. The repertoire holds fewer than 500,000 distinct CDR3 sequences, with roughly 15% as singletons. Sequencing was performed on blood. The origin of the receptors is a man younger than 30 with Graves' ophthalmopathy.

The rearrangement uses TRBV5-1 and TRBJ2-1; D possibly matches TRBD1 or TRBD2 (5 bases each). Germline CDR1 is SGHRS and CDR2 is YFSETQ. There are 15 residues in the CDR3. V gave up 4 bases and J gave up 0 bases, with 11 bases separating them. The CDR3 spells CASSAQGPSYNEQFF. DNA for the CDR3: TGCGCCAGCAGCGCCCAGGGACCCTCCTACAATGAGCAGTTCTTC.

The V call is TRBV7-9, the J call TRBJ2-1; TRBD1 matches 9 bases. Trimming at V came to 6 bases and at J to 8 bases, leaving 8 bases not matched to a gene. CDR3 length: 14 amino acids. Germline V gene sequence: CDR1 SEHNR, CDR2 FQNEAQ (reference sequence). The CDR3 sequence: CASRTGGRIDEQFF. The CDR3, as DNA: TGTGCCAGCAGGACAGGGGGGAGGATCGATGAGCAGTTCTTC.